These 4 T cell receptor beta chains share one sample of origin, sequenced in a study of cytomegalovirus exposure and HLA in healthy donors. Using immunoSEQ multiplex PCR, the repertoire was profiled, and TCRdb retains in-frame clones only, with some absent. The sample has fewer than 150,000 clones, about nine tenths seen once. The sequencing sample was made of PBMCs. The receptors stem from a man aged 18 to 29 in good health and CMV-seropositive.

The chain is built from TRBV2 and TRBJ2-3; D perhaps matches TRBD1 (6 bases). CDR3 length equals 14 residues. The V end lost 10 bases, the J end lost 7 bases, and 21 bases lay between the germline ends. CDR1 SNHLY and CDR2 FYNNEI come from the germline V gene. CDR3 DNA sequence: TGTGCCATCATAGGGGGTTTGAGGTATTATACGCAGTATTTT. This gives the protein CAIIGGLRYYTQYF.

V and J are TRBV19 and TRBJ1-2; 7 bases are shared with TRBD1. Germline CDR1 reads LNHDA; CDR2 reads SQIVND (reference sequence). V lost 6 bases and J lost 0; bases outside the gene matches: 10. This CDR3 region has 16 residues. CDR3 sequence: CASRGATGAANYGYTF. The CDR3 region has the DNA TGTGCCAGTAGAGGGGCAACAGGGGCCGCTAACTATGGCTACACCTTC.

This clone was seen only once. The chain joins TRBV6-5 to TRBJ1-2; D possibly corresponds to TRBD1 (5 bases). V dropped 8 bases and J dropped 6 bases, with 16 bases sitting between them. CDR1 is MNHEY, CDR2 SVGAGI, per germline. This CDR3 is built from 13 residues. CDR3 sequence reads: CASRGGFPDGYTF. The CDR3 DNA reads TGTGCCAGCCGGGGGGGGTTCCCGGATGGCTACACCTTC.

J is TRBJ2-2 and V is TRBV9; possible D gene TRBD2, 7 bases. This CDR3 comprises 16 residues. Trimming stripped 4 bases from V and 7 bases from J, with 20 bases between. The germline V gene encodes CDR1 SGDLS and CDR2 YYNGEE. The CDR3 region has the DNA TGTGCCAGCAGCCTGGGGGGGGCCGCCGCGGGCGGGGAGCTGTTTTTT. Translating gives CASSLGGAAAGGELFF.